Sequencing of this T cell receptor beta chain was carried out in a study of immune heterogeneity within non-small cell lung tumors. Findings and limits, study-wide: Multiple tumor sites within a patient showed recurrence of identical dominant CDR3 beta clonotypes; site-unique high-frequency clones were present as well. Individual patients had largely distinct high-frequency T-cell receptor beta clonotypes. Local tumor mutational burden correlated moderately but significantly with local T-cell clonality (R roughly 0.34).

TCR beta CDR3 was amplified by multiplex PCR, first round ten to eleven cycles, 32 V and 13 J primers. TCRdb re-called the multiplex PCR reads through MiXCR, storing one row per CDR3 protein. The sample records some 2,800 distinct CDR3 sequences, 45% to 55% being singletons. Genomic DNA from bulk tumor acted as the template, and 600 ng was loaded per sample. The authors collected several far-apart biopsies from each primary tumor during surgery. These patients got curative surgery after being newly diagnosed with untreated non-small cell lung cancer. Germline V CDR1 and CDR2: SGHTA, FQGNSA. Trimming removed 2 bases from V and 1 base from J, with 5 bases in between. CDR3 length: 13 residues. With respect to this clonotype: What it recognizes is unknown.

The specimen was lung tumor tissue. The rearrangement uses TRBV7-2 and TRBJ1-1; unclear D gene. This TCR was recovered from a man aged 60 to 69 with non-small cell lung cancer. The CDR3 DNA sequence: TGTGCCAGCAGCTTATCGGGGAACACTGAAGCTTTCTTT. This encodes CASSLSGNTEAFF.